These 3 T cell receptor beta chains originate from one sample sequenced in a study of CD8+ T cells in alopecia areata. Treatment given: oral pan-JAK inhibitor, 5-10 mg twice daily. cDNA serving as the sequencing template came from extracted, reverse transcribed RNA. Clones were sequenced by immunoSEQ multiplex PCR, and TCRdb holds only the in-frame ones, with some missing. The data contain roughly 190,000 clones, less than 70% of them seen just once; the ten biggest clones take up roughly 1.3%. The sequencing used CD4+ T cells sorted from blood, collected at approximately week 49, from a patient treated with tofacitinib. Source of these receptors: a human donor with alopecia areata.

The chain couples TRBV30 to TRBJ2-3, with a weak D call TRBD2 (6 bases). The CDR3 length is 10 residues. V shed 5 bases and J shed 9 bases, with 9 bases lying between them. Germline loops: CDR1 GTSNPN, CDR2 SVGIG (reference sequence). CDR3 sequence: CAWGGGTQYF. In DNA, the CDR3 is TGTGCCTGGGGTGGGGGGACGCAGTATTTT.

This clone occurred a few times. The chain has TRBV30 and TRBJ1-5, with TRBD1 matching over 7 bases. V lost 1 base, J lost 7 bases, and 10 bases stayed unmatched. This CDR3 is 15 amino acids long. CDR1 is GTSNPN, CDR2 SVGIG, per germline (reference sequence). The CDR3 is CAWSGKGGNGQPQHF. CDR3 nucleotide sequence: TGTGCCTGGAGTGGAAAAGGGGGCAACGGACAGCCCCAGCATTTT.

This clone was seen just once. The chain carries TRBV2 and TRBJ2-3; maybe TRBD2 (5 bases). Germline-derived CDR1 and CDR2 are SNHLY and FYNNEI. CDR3 length: 15 amino acids. Trimming took 6 bases from V and 3 from J, leaving 16 bases between them. CDR3 sequence (DNA): TGTGCCAGCAGGCGGGCGGCCCAGATGACAGATACGCAGTATTTT. This encodes CASRRAAQMTDTQYF.